These 31 T cell receptor beta chains were all obtained from the same sample, sequenced in a study of response to subunit inactivated influenza vaccine. Using its own MiXCR run on the RT-PCR reads, TCRdb lists one record per CDR3 protein. This table holds 500,000 to 550,000 distinct CDR3 sequences, 6% to 9% found once. The material sequenced was PBMCs from blood, taken around 2 years after vaccination. Receptors originate from a man aged 45 to 75 who received an inactivated influenza vaccine.

This clonotype has a handful of counts. The chain recombines TRBV12-3 or TRBV12-4 with TRBJ1-5, with D perhaps TRBD1 (6 bases). Trimming left V 3 bases short and J 6 bases short, with 12 bases between. The CDR3 sequence is 14 residues long. In DNA form, the CDR3 reads TGTGCCAGCAGTTTGTTACAGGGTGGTCAGCCCCAGCATTTT. As protein: CASSLLQGGQPQHF.

The sample holds a few counts of this clonotype. The chain is built from TRBV29-1 and TRBJ2-1; no clear D gene. The ends were cut back, 2 bases at V and 7 bases at J, with 3 bases in the middle. The germline CDR1 and CDR2 sequences are SQVTM and ANQGSEA. The CDR3 length is 10 residues. The CDR3 DNA is TGCAGCGTTGAACCGAATGAGCAGTTCTTC. This gives the protein CSVEPNEQFF.

This clonotype was observed many times. The chain carries TRBV6-2 or TRBV6-3 and TRBJ1-1; possibly TRBD1 for D (5 bases). The V and J ends lost 10 bases and 1 base respectively, with 13 bases between them. This CDR3 is 13 amino acids long. Germline CDR1 reads MNHEY; CDR2 reads SVGEGT. DNA for the CDR3: TGTGCCACCATGGACGGGGGGAACACTGAAGCTTTCTTT. Its translation: CATMDGGNTEAFF.

V and J are TRBV7-9 and TRBJ2-2; 7 bases align to TRBD1. V shed 6 bases and J 5 bases; nucleotides not matched to a gene: 9. Germline V CDR1 and CDR2: SEHNR, FQNEAQ (reference sequence). This CDR3 spans 15 amino acids. CDR3 amino acids: CASSSTGTVTGELFF. DNA for the CDR3: TGTGCCAGCAGTTCGACAGGGACGGTGACCGGGGAGCTGTTTTTT.

Only a few counts were recorded for this clonotype. The V gene is TRBV12-3 or TRBV12-4, the J gene TRBJ1-6, with TRBD1 as a possible D gene (5 bases). Trimming removed 5 bases at V and 10 bases at J, with 15 bases between. The CDR3 consists of 14 residues. CDR3 sequence reads: CASSQGTWNSPLHF. The CDR3 DNA reads TGTGCCAGCAGTCAAGGGACTTGGAACTCACCCCTCCACTTT.

This sequence joins TRBV15 and TRBJ2-7, with TRBD2 matching over 8 bases. The length of the CDR3 is 14 residues. V shed 1 base, J shed 5 bases, and the junction held 4 bases outside the gene matches. The germline V gene encodes CDR1 LNHNV and CDR2 YYDKDF (reference sequence). The CDR3 nucleotides read TGTGCCACCAGCAGAGTAGCGGGATATCACGAGCAGTACTTC. It yields the protein CATSRVAGYHEQYF.

V is TRBV5-1 and J is TRBJ2-7; D remains unclear. CDR3 size: 13 residues. Germline V lookup: CDR1 SGHRS, CDR2 YFSETQ. V gave up 1 base and J gave up 2 bases, with 7 bases separating them. The CDR3 protein is CASSLIGAYEQYF. The DNA for the CDR3 is TGCGCCAGCAGCTTGATAGGAGCCTACGAGCAGTACTTC.

The chain couples TRBV5-1 to TRBJ2-1; TRBD2 matches at 11 bases. CDR3 size: 16 residues. Germline V lookup: CDR1 SGHRS, CDR2 YFSETQ. The junction had 3 bases not matched to a gene; V was cut back by 4 bases and J by 0 bases. The DNA for the CDR3 is TGCGCCAGCAGCCGAGGGACTAGCGGCTCCTACAATGAGCAGTTCTTC. It specifies CASSRGTSGSYNEQFF.

The CDR3 is CASSHRSNNEQFF. In nucleotides, the CDR3 is TGTGCCAGCAGTCACAGGTCTAATAATGAGCAGTTCTTC. The chain employs TRBV6-2 or TRBV6-3 and TRBJ2-1; D perhaps matches TRBD1 (5 bases). There are 13 residues in the CDR3. CDR1 is MNHEY, CDR2 SVGEGT, per germline. The V gene lost 5 bases and the J gene lost 7 bases, with 12 bases spanning the gap.

A remark on this clonotype: This could be a read error, since a much larger clone is one nucleotide away. DNA of the CDR3: TGTGCCATCAGTGGGGGACTAGCCGATCAAGGGACCCAGTACTTC. Protein sequence: CAISGGLADQGTQYF. The chain combines TRBV10-3 with TRBJ2-5, with 9 bases fitting TRBD2. This CDR3 region has 15 residues. Germline V gene data show CDR1 as ENHRY and CDR2 as SYGVKD.

The genes are TRBV19 and TRBJ1-1; 9 positions match TRBD1. V was pared by 5 bases and J by 3 bases, with 13 bases of the junction left unmatched. Germline V gene lookup returns CDR1 LNHDA and CDR2 SQIVND (reference sequence). The CDR3 is made up of 17 amino acids. As DNA, the CDR3 is TGTGCCAGTAGTCAGGGTAGAGGACAGGGGCCCGACACTGAAGCTTTCTTT. Protein sequence: CASSQGRGQGPDTEAFF.

This clonotype was picked up a small number of times. This sequence joins TRBV7-8 and TRBJ2-5; 10 bases match TRBD1. V lost 5 bases, J lost 4 bases, and 4 bases stayed unmatched. The CDR3 sequence is 14 residues long. Per the germline V gene, CDR1 is SGHVS and CDR2 is FQNEAQ. CDR3 protein: CASSEDRGRETQYF. The CDR3 coding sequence is TGTGCCAGCAGCGAAGACAGGGGGCGAGAGACCCAGTACTTC. Combining the CDR3 with reference TRBV7-8 and TRBJ2-5 gives the whole variable domain GAGVSQSPRYKVAKRGQDVALRCDPISGHVSLFWYQQALGQGPEFLTYFQNEAQLDKSGLPSDRFFAERPEGSVSTLKIQRTQQEDSAVYLCASSEDRGRETQYFGPGTRLLVL.

This clonotype appeared a few times. The chain couples TRBV29-1 to TRBJ2-1, with 8 bases lining up with TRBD1. V was pared by 6 bases and J by 8 bases, with 3 bases of the junction left unmatched. This CDR3 comprises 11 residues. Germline CDR1 reads SQVTM; CDR2 reads ANQGSEA. The CDR3 protein is CSVGTGHEQFF. The CDR3 DNA is TGCAGCGTAGGGACAGGCCATGAGCAGTTCTTC.

The chain combines TRBV28 with TRBJ2-7; 9 positions match TRBD1. Germline CDR1 is MDHEN and CDR2 is SYDVKM. J was trimmed by 2 bases and V by 11 bases; bases with no gene match: 13. There are 15 residues in the CDR3. This chain's CDR3 is CAVGTRDRVTYEQYF. CDR3 sequence (DNA): TGTGCCGTCGGGACCCGGGACAGGGTGACCTACGAGCAGTACTTC.

The chain employs TRBV20-1 and TRBJ1-5; 7 nucleotides line up with TRBD1. With V trimmed by 0 bases and J by 9 bases, 5 bases remained unmatched. The CDR3 is 13 residues long. Germline loops: CDR1 DFQATT, CDR2 SNEGSKA (reference sequence). CDR3 amino acids: CSARDPGGPPQHF. The CDR3 nucleotides are TGCAGTGCTAGAGACCCAGGGGGTCCGCCCCAGCATTTT.

In this sample, this clonotype turned up many times. This chain connects TRBV4-1 to TRBJ2-7; TRBD1 might be the D (6 bases). Germline V gene sequence: CDR1 MGHRA, CDR2 YSYEKL. The CDR3 has 17 amino acids. Trimming stripped 1 base from V and 0 bases from J, with 16 bases between. The CDR3, as DNA: TGCGCCAGCAGCCAAGGTTGGTCGGCAGGGGTCTCCTACGAGCAGTACTTC. Residues: CASSQGWSAGVSYEQYF.

The CDR3 region has the DNA TGTGCCAGCAGTCCTCTAGCGGGCCGCGCCTACAATGAGCAGTTCTTC. Its translation: CASSPLAGRAYNEQFF. The chain recombines TRBV12-3 or TRBV12-4 with TRBJ2-1; the match to TRBD2 covers 8 bases. Unmatched junction bases numbered 8, after V lost 5 bases and J lost 2 bases. The CDR3 is 16 amino acids.

This sequence joins TRBV20-1 and TRBJ1-4, with 9 positions matching TRBD1. V shed 6 bases and J 5 bases; nucleotides not matched to a gene: 7. The CDR3 is 14 amino acids. Germline V gene sequence: CDR1 DFQATT, CDR2 SNEGSKA (reference sequence). In nucleotides, the CDR3 is TGCAGTGCAGCGAGACAGGGGGGAAATGAAAAACTGTTTTTT. Its translation is CSAARQGGNEKLFF.

This chain connects TRBV20-1 to TRBJ2-7; possibly TRBD1 for D (7 bases). The V and J ends lost 6 bases and 5 bases respectively, with 14 bases between them. Germline assignment: CDR1 DFQATT and CDR2 SNEGSKA (reference sequence). This CDR3 is 12 amino acids long. The CDR3 DNA is TGCAGTGCCCGCCAGGGGGGCCACGAGCAGTACTTC. Translated, it gives CSARQGGHEQYF.

This CDR3 is CASSFKYTDTQYF. The CDR3 coding sequence is TGTGCCAGCAGCTTCAAATACACAGATACGCAGTATTTT. The chain combines TRBV7-2 with TRBJ2-3, with D unclear. Trimming shortened V by 3 bases and J by 2 bases, and 6 bases separated the two germline ends. The CDR3 length is 13 residues. Per germline, CDR1 SGHTA and CDR2 FQGNSA.

The CDR3, as DNA: TGTGCCAGTAGTATATGGCGAGGACCTGAAGCTTTCTTT. It codes for CASSIWRGPEAFF. This chain uses TRBV19 with TRBJ1-1; D is uncertain. The CDR3 sequence is 13 residues long. The germline V and J ends were trimmed by 2 bases and 6 bases, with 10 bases remaining between them. Germline V gives CDR1 LNHDA, CDR2 SQIVND (reference sequence).

The sample holds many counts of this clonotype. The chain joins TRBV4-1 to TRBJ2-4; D may be TRBD1 or TRBD2 (5 bases each). Germline loops: CDR1 MGHRA, CDR2 YSYEKL. This CDR3 has 17 residues. The V gene lost 1 base and the J gene lost 0 bases, with 13 bases spanning the gap. The CDR3 here is CASSQVGSGRAKNIQYF. The CDR3 DNA sequence: TGCGCCAGCAGCCAAGTGGGGTCGGGGCGAGCCAAAAACATTCAGTACTTC.

This clonotype was picked up many times. The chain uses TRBV28 and TRBJ2-2; D assignment may be TRBD1 or TRBD2 (5 bases each). V lost 0 bases and J 4 bases, leaving 6 bases between the germline ends. This CDR3 comprises 14 residues. Germline CDR1 MDHEN, CDR2 SYDVKM. The CDR3 region is CASSLWGTTGELFF. The CDR3 DNA reads TGTGCCAGCAGTTTATGGGGGACCACCGGGGAGCTGTTTTTT.

At least ten counts were recorded for this clonotype. The chain links TRBV15 to TRBJ2-3; 7 bases are a match to TRBD1. This CDR3 has 15 residues. The V segment lost 4 bases and the J segment 0 bases; nucleotides outside the gene matches: 4. The V gene's germline CDR1 is LNHNV and CDR2 YYDKDF (reference sequence). CDR3 region: CATSIRDSSTDTQYF. In DNA, the CDR3 is TGTGCCACCAGCATCCGGGACAGTAGCACAGATACGCAGTATTTT.

This clonotype was detected ten times or more. The chain has TRBV27 and TRBJ2-7; D is possibly TRBD2 (5 bases). From germline, CDR1 is MNHEY and CDR2 SMNVEV (reference sequence). This CDR3 is built from 15 residues. V gave up 0 bases and J gave up 9 bases, with 18 bases separating them. CDR3 DNA sequence: TGTGCCAGCAGTTTATCGGGCGGACTGACACCTTGGCAGTACTTC. It is translated as CASSLSGGLTPWQYF.

This clonotype was seen many times. The CDR3 spells CAISRPGTGYEQYF. The CDR3 coding sequence is TGTGCCATCAGCCGTCCCGGGACAGGGTACGAGCAGTACTTC. The chain recombines TRBV10-3 with TRBJ2-7; 9 bases map to TRBD1. Germline CDR1 ENHRY, CDR2 SYGVKD. This CDR3 region has 14 residues. Unmatched junction bases numbered 7, after V lost 6 bases and J lost 4 bases.

There are many counts of this clonotype. This chain connects TRBV5-1 to TRBJ2-3; 7 bases are a match to TRBD1. This CDR3 contains 16 residues. V shed 7 bases and J 4 bases; nucleotides not matched to a gene: 15. Germline assignment: CDR1 SGHRS and CDR2 YFSETQ. The CDR3 loop reads CASSRLIQGTADTQYF. The CDR3 bases are TGCGCCAGCTCCCGACTAATACAGGGGACCGCAGATACGCAGTATTTT. The full variable domain, rest sourced from reference TRBV5-1 and TRBJ2-3, is KAGVTQTPRYLIKTRGQQVTLSCSPISGHRSVSWYQQTPGQGLQFLFEYFSETQRNKGNFPGRFSGRQFSNSRSEMNVSTLELGDSALYLCASSRLIQGTADTQYFGPGTRLTVL.

This clonotype was detected ten times or more. This sequence joins TRBV29-1 and TRBJ1-1, with 9 bases matching TRBD1. Germline CDR1 SQVTM, CDR2 ANQGSEA. This CDR3 comprises 14 residues. With V trimmed by 1 base and J by 6 bases, 6 bases remained unmatched. The CDR3 reads CSVEGRQGVAEAFF. CDR3 nucleotides: TGCAGCGTTGAAGGGAGACAGGGGGTCGCTGAAGCTTTCTTT. Combining the CDR3 with reference TRBV29-1 and TRBJ1-1 gives the whole variable domain SAVISQKPSRDICQRGTSLTIQCQVDSQVTMMFWYRQQPGQSLTLIATANQGSEATYESGFVIDKFPISRPNLTFSTLTVSNMSPEDSSIYLCSVEGRQGVAEAFFGQGTRLTVV.

The chain links TRBV4-2 to TRBJ2-4; D is perhaps TRBD1 or TRBD2 (6 bases each). Trimming left V 0 bases short and J 1 base short, with 13 bases between. The CDR3 has 17 residues. Germline CDR1 reads LGHNA; CDR2 reads YNFKEQ. The CDR3 DNA follows: TGTGCCAGCAGCCAAGAAGTTTCCGGGGGCGCCAAAAACATTCAGTACTTC. It translates to CASSQEVSGGAKNIQYF.

A few counts support this clonotype. DNA for the CDR3: TGTGCCAGCGCGGTAAGGAAAGGACTAGCGGCCTCCGTCTCCTACGAGCAGTACTTC. Translated: CASAVRKGLAASVSYEQYF. The J gene is TRBJ2-7, the V gene TRBV6-2 or TRBV6-3; TRBD2 matches at 10 bases. Germline V CDR1 and CDR2: MNHEY, SVGEGT. The CDR3 loop spans 19 amino acids. The V and J ends lost 8 bases and 0 bases, in that order; junction bases with no gene match: 19.

The V and J genes are TRBV14 and TRBJ2-1; 7 positions agree with TRBD1. CDR1 is SGHDN, CDR2 FVKESK, per germline. The V gene end was trimmed by 4 bases and the J gene end by 4 bases; junction bases not matched to a gene: 10. CDR3 size: 16 residues. CDR3 amino acids: CASSRRGQNHYNEQFF. CDR3 coding DNA: TGTGCCAGCAGCCGCCGGGGACAGAACCATTACAATGAGCAGTTCTTC.